The text below deals with one T cell receptor beta chain. As yet, its antigen is unknown. The data stem from a study of T cells in Graves' hyperthyroidism and ophthalmopathy. Study-wide results and caveats: Expanded thyroid clonotypes (above 0.001) were mostly also found in blood.

TCR beta CDR3 regions were amplified from RNA transcripts. Researchers ran a first-round RT-PCR on the TCR CDR3 using the HTBI primer set. Via MiXCR, TCRdb re-called the multiplex PCR reads, giving one row per CDR3 protein. Counted here are 300,000 to 450,000 distinct CDR3 sequences, more than 14% occurring once; the ten biggest clones make up roughly a fifth. In the ophthalmopathy cohort, Clinical Activity Score was at least 3, NOSPECS grade at least 4, and duration under 3 months. Clinical symptoms, serum thyroxine and TRAb, thyroid ultrasound and orbital computed tomography were used for the diagnoses. This receptor was taken from a woman aged 25 to 39 with Graves' ophthalmopathy. Sequencing was done on a sample of blood.

The CDR3 here is CASSGRDSPNTGELFF. The CDR3 DNA reads as TGCGCCAGCAGCGGTCGGGACTCCCCGAACACCGGGGAGCTGTTTTTT. This chain links TRBV5-1 with TRBJ2-2, with D possibly being TRBD2 (6 bases). Trimming shortened V by 4 bases and J by 0 bases, and 13 bases separated the two germline ends. CDR1 is SGHRS, CDR2 YFSETQ, per germline. This CDR3 comprises 16 residues.